This TCR beta chain was observed in a study of CD8 T cells in ankylosing spondylitis. General study findings and limits: It appeared that ankylosing spondylitis blood was characterized by a TCR beta motif of several highly homologous variants.

TCRdb fed the 5' RACE reads into MiXCR, producing one record per CDR3 protein. The data hold fewer than 400,000 distinct CDR3 sequences, with about 22% observed a single time. Germline V lookup: CDR1 MGHDK, CDR2 SYGVNS. The length of the CDR3 is 16 residues. The V gene lost 3 bases and the J gene lost 4 bases, with 16 bases spanning the gap. In regard to this clonotype: Its antigen remains unidentified.

Sample: blood, either unsorted or a sorted T cell fraction (not recorded which). The chain couples TRBV25-1 to TRBJ1-3; a possible D gene is TRBD1 (5 bases). This receptor was obtained from a male donor with ankylosing spondylitis. In nucleotides, the CDR3 is TGTGCCAGCAGTGACTTCCGCCTCCGGGACGGAAACACCATATATTTT. Protein sequence: CASSDFRLRDGNTIYF.